This TCR beta chain was sequenced during a study of STAT5B mutations in CD4+ large granular lymphocyte leukemia. The assay was run at survey level. Original processing methods: The detection floor for productive clonotype frequency was 2.59 x 10-5. Method: immunoSEQ multiplex PCR; TCRdb's copy keeps in-frame clones and lacks some. V and J calls and clone size follow that table, whereas D and trimming were derived from the DNA. The sample contains almost 30,000 clones, around 85% of which appear only once. General study findings and limits: Main leukemic clonotypes were patient-specific, but more than 20% appeared at low frequency elsewhere.

Regarding this clone: The antigen remains undetermined.

Germline V gene sequence: CDR1 SGHTA, CDR2 FQGNSA. CDR3 length: 12 amino acids. V lost 5 bases and J lost 10, with 9 bases in between. Sequencing was done on a sample of CD4+ T cells from blood buffy coats. This clonotype was obtained from a human donor in good health. The genes are TRBV7-2 and TRBJ1-6; D gene unclear. The chain's CDR3 is CASSRPGSPLHF. CDR3 nucleotide sequence: TGTGCCAGCAGCCGTCCTGGGTCACCCCTCCACTTT.